The T cell receptor beta chain under discussion was sequenced for a study of a mutant IDH1 vaccine in newly diagnosed glioma. Study at large: Treatment recipients were about 60% male and around 40% female, and their mean age was approximately 42 years. Patients previously underwent radiotherapy, temozolomide, or both, and most underwent both.

Sequencing used immunoSEQ multiplex PCR; TCRdb keeps in-frame clones, though not all of them. The sample lists around 99,000 clones; around three quarters were seen once. This clone was observed once. The antigen remains undetermined. The time point: baseline, week 1 (first vaccination visit). Described treatment: pre-vaccination baseline after standard-of-care therapy. New WHO grade 3 or 4 astrocytomas that were IDH1-mutant and ATRX-lost had been found in donors. V shed 0 bases, J shed 2 bases, and the junction held 7 bases outside the gene matches. The CDR3 is 19 residues long. Looked up from germline, CDR1 is SGDLS and CDR2 is YYNGEE. Study-wide results and caveats: Detectable vaccine-induced immune responses arose in 80% to 95% of patients.

This chain joins TRBV9 and TRBJ2-2; 13 bases match TRBD2. The source material was PBMCs, sampled from a glioma patient treated with radiotherapy, temozolomide or both. The receptor was isolated from a man aged 35-49 years with glioma. The CDR3 DNA is TGTGCCAGCAGCGTAGGACTAGCGGGAGGACCACATAACACCGGGGAGCTGTTTTTT. Translated: CASSVGLAGGPHNTGELFF.